These 25 T cell receptor beta chains were sequenced from one sample in a study of cytomegalovirus exposure and HLA in healthy donors. Primers for the PCR totalled 60 Vbeta and 13 Jbeta. Sequencing used immunoSEQ multiplex PCR; TCRdb keeps in-frame clones, though not all of them. This sample yields some 160,000 clones, of which 82% are seen a single time; around 3.2% belongs to the top ten. Sequencing input: PBMCs. The source of these receptors is a male donor in good health and CMV-seronegative.

The rearrangement joins TRBV7-9 to TRBJ2-7; D may be TRBD1 (5 bases). Germline V gives CDR1 SEHNR, CDR2 FQNEAQ (reference sequence). V shed 5 bases and J shed 3 bases, with 14 bases lying between them. This CDR3 region has 14 residues. The CDR3 region has the DNA TGTGCCAGCAGCCCCGAGAGAACAGGCTACGAGCAGTACTTC. Protein product: CASSPERTGYEQYF.

This clone was seen only a few times. The CDR3 coding sequence is TGCGCCAGCAGCCAAGATCCCCCCCCAGTCACCGGGGAGCTGTTTTTT. This sequence encodes CASSQDPPPVTGELFF. The genes are TRBV4-3 and TRBJ2-2; D remains ambiguous. This CDR3 is 16 amino acids long. Trimming removed 0 bases from V and 4 bases from J, with 12 bases in between. CDR1 and CDR2 (germline): LGHNA, YSLEER.

The DNA of the CDR3 is TGTGCCAGCAGCTTAGGGACAAGGGGGGGCACTCAAGAGACCCAGTACTTC. Translated, it gives CASSLGTRGGTQETQYF. The chain employs TRBV7-9 and TRBJ2-5, with D possibly being TRBD2 (7 bases). The germline V gene has CDR1 SEHNR and CDR2 FQNEAQ (reference sequence). The CDR3 is 17 residues long. Deletions cut 1 base from V and 2 bases from J, with 17 bases between.

This chain links TRBV5-4 with TRBJ2-3; TRBD2 agrees at 11 bases. V lost 0 bases and J lost 6; bases outside the gene matches: 3. From germline, CDR1 is SGHNT and CDR2 YYREEE (reference sequence). CDR3 length: 15 residues. The CDR3 is CASSLVASGRDTQYF. The CDR3 coding sequence is TGTGCCAGCAGCTTGGTGGCTAGCGGGAGGGATACGCAGTATTTT.

The V call is TRBV7-2, the J call TRBJ2-3, with D perhaps TRBD2 (5 bases). Germline CDR1 and CDR2: SGHTA and FQGNSA. The CDR3 loop spans 14 amino acids. Trimming removed 6 bases from V and 1 base from J, with 11 bases in between. In DNA, the CDR3 is TGTGCCAGCAGGTCCTACGGGGGCACAGATACGCAGTATTTT. Translation gives CASRSYGGTDTQYF.

V is TRBV5-1 and J is TRBJ2-1, with 10 positions matching TRBD2. Germline values: CDR1 SGHRS, CDR2 YFSETQ. The length of the CDR3 is 18 residues. The trim removed 1 base at V and 0 bases at J, leaving 7 bases unmatched. This CDR3 reads CASSLNSPSGGSYNEQFF. The CDR3 bases are TGCGCCAGCAGCTTGAATTCTCCTAGCGGGGGCTCCTACAATGAGCAGTTCTTC. The full variable domain, rest sourced from reference TRBV5-1 and TRBJ2-1, is KAGVTQTPRYLIKTRGQQVTLSCSPISGHRSVSWYQQTPGQGLQFLFEYFSETQRNKGNFPGRFSGRQFSNSRSEMNVSTLELGDSALYLCASSLNSPSGGSYNEQFFGPGTRLTVL.

The chain carries TRBV2 and TRBJ1-1; TRBD1 is a possible D gene (6 bases). CDR3 length: 16 residues. Trimming removed 4 bases from V and 0 bases from J, with 15 bases in between. The germline V gene encodes CDR1 SNHLY and CDR2 FYNNEI. For the CDR3, the DNA is TGTGCCAGCAGTGTTCGACAGGACTCCATGAACACTGAAGCTTTCTTT. Encoded protein: CASSVRQDSMNTEAFF.

This chain connects TRBV11-3 to TRBJ2-2; 9 bases are a match to TRBD1. This CDR3 is built from 13 residues. V shed 4 bases and J 6 bases; nucleotides not matched to a gene: 0. Germline loops: CDR1 SGHNT, CDR2 YENEEA. The CDR3 reads CASSWTGAGELFF. The CDR3 nucleotides read TGTGCCAGCAGCTGGACAGGGGCCGGGGAGCTGTTTTTT.

The rearrangement links TRBV5-1 to TRBJ2-1; 9 bases align to TRBD1. The CDR3 covers 16 residues. J gave up 10 bases and V 2 bases, and 13 bases lay outside the gene matches. Per germline, CDR1 SGHRS and CDR2 YFSETQ. This chain's CDR3 is CASSFLSVGTGSEQFF. The CDR3 coding sequence is TGCGCCAGCAGCTTTCTCTCTGTTGGGACAGGGTCAGAGCAGTTCTTC.

The V call is TRBV19, the J call TRBJ1-2; D ambiguous. CDR1 and CDR2 (germline): LNHDA, SQIVND (reference sequence). The CDR3 is made up of 13 amino acids. The ends were cut back, 1 base at V and 10 bases at J, with 13 bases in the middle. CDR3 coding DNA: TGTGCCAGTAGTATAGTAGCGGGTCTTGACTACACCTTC. Residues: CASSIVAGLDYTF.

This chain uses TRBV9 with TRBJ2-7, with 9 nucleotides matching TRBD1. V was pared by 3 bases and J by 3 bases, with 4 bases of the junction left unmatched. The CDR3 runs 14 residues. CDR1 and CDR2 from the germline V gene are SGDLS and YYNGEE. CDR3 sequence reads: CASSARDRVYEQYF. CDR3 sequence (DNA): TGTGCCAGCAGCGCCCGGGACAGGGTCTACGAGCAGTACTTC.

CDR3 in amino acids: CASGRQARSEKLFF. The CDR3 DNA follows: TGTGCCAGCGGGAGACAGGCCAGAAGTGAAAAACTGTTTTTT. The chain uses TRBV7-9 and TRBJ1-4; D might be TRBD1 (6 bases). CDR3 length: 14 residues. Trimming cost V 8 bases and J 7 bases, with 17 bases left between them. Germline V gene lookup returns CDR1 SEHNR and CDR2 FQNEAQ (reference sequence).

The chain combines TRBV7-2 with TRBJ2-2, with D perhaps matching TRBD2 (5 bases). Deletions cut 1 base from V and 6 bases from J, with 6 bases between. Germline CDR1 SGHTA, CDR2 FQGNSA. The CDR3 length is 13 residues. This chain's CDR3 is CASSLVRAGELFF. Written as DNA, the CDR3 is TGTGCCAGCAGCTTAGTGAGGGCCGGGGAGCTGTTTTTT.

This chain connects TRBV7-8 to TRBJ2-7; D is unresolved. CDR1 and CDR2 (germline): SGHVS, FQNEAQ. The CDR3 covers 13 residues. Deletions cut 5 bases from V and 2 bases from J, with 10 bases between. The CDR3 bases are TGTGCCAGCAGCCCCGCCAGGCCCTACGAGCAGTACTTC. Its translation is CASSPARPYEQYF. Complete variable domain (other parts from reference TRBV7-8 and TRBJ2-7): GAGVSQSPRYKVAKRGQDVALRCDPISGHVSLFWYQQALGQGPEFLTYFQNEAQLDKSGLPSDRFFAERPEGSVSTLKIQRTQQEDSAVYLCASSPARPYEQYFGPGTRLTVT.

This chain links TRBV11-2 with TRBJ1-1; D gene uncertain. CDR3 size: 16 residues. The germline CDR1 and CDR2 sequences are SGHAT and FQNNGV. Between the trimmed V and J ends, which lost 3 bases and 2 bases, there was a span of 16 bases. The CDR3 sequence: CASSFAAGRANTEAFF. The CDR3 coding sequence is TGTGCCAGCAGCTTTGCCGCGGGAAGGGCTAACACTGAAGCTTTCTTT. Complete variable domain (other parts from reference TRBV11-2 and TRBJ1-1): EAGVAQSPRYKIIEKRQSVAFWCNPISGHATLYWYQQILGQGPKLLIQFQNNGVVDDSQLPKDRFSAERLKGVDSTLKIQPAKLEDSAVYLCASSFAAGRANTEAFFGQGTRLTVV.

The chain uses TRBV30 and TRBJ2-5; 8 bases are a match to TRBD1. The germline gives CDR1 GTSNPN, CDR2 SVGIG (reference sequence). CDR3 length equals 16 residues. Trimming cost V 3 bases and J 2 bases; bases outside gene matches: 11. CDR3 nucleotide sequence: TGTGCCTGGAGATTCCGGGCAGGGGGCCTTCAAGAGACCCAGTACTTC. Protein sequence: CAWRFRAGGLQETQYF.

The CDR3 sequence: CASSPVNTEAFF. DNA for the CDR3: TGTGCCAGCAGCCCCGTTAACACTGAAGCTTTCTTT. This chain uses TRBV7-9 with TRBJ1-1; D unclear. The V and J ends lost 5 bases and 2 bases respectively, with 6 bases between them. The length of the CDR3 is 12 residues. Per germline, CDR1 SEHNR and CDR2 FQNEAQ (reference sequence). Full variable domain (missing parts from reference TRBV7-9 and TRBJ1-1): DTGVSQNPRHKITKRGQNVTFRCDPISEHNRLYWYRQTLGQGPEFLTYFQNEAQLEKSRLLSDRFSAERPKGSFSTLEIQRTEQGDSAMYLCASSPVNTEAFFGQGTRLTVV.

Regarding this clone: Within the sample, other DNA sequences also encode this same CDR3. The J gene is TRBJ2-1, the V gene TRBV9; a weak D match, TRBD2 (5 bases). Trimming took 0 bases from V and 6 from J, leaving 7 bases between them. This CDR3 is 13 amino acids long. The germline CDR1 and CDR2 sequences are SGDLS and YYNGEE. CDR3 sequence reads: CASSVGAVNEQFF. CDR3 nucleotides: TGTGCCAGCAGCGTAGGAGCGGTCAATGAGCAGTTCTTC. Together with reference TRBV9 and TRBJ2-1, the CDR3 gives the full variable domain: DSGVTQTPKHLITATGQRVTLRCSPRSGDLSVYWYQQSLDQGLQFLIQYYNGEERAKGNILERFSAQQFPDLHSELNLSSLELGDSALYFCASSVGAVNEQFFGPGTRLTVL.

CDR3 region: CSVVLREGTYNEQFF. In DNA form, the CDR3 reads TGCAGCGTTGTTTTGCGGGAGGGTACCTACAATGAGCAGTTCTTC. The chain uses TRBV29-1 and TRBJ2-1, with TRBD2 matching 9 bases. The CDR3 contains 15 residues. Germline V lookup: CDR1 SQVTM, CDR2 ANQGSEA. The ends lost 4 bases at V and 2 bases at J; junction bases unmatched: 6.

This chain joins TRBV5-4 and TRBJ1-1; TRBD1 might be the D (6 bases). There are 12 residues in the CDR3. Per germline, CDR1 SGHNT and CDR2 YYREEE (reference sequence). The V end lost 4 bases, the J end lost 7 bases, and 11 bases lay between the germline ends. The CDR3 protein is CASSLDRNEAFF. Here the CDR3 DNA reads TGTGCCAGCAGCCTCGACAGGAATGAAGCTTTCTTT.

The chain has TRBV27 and TRBJ1-5; 10 bases fit TRBD1. The trim removed 5 bases at V and 6 bases at J, leaving 4 bases unmatched. The CDR3 has 14 amino acids. Germline CDR1 reads MNHEY; CDR2 reads SMNVEV (reference sequence). The CDR3 loop is CASSPGTGVQPQHF. CDR3 DNA sequence: TGTGCCAGCAGTCCCGGGACAGGGGTTCAGCCCCAGCATTTT.

Worth noting for this clone: Other DNA sequences in the sample encode the same CDR3. CDR3 region: CASSYTVSTDTQYF. The CDR3 DNA is TGTGCCAGCAGTTATACGGTTAGCACAGATACGCAGTATTTT. The V and J genes are TRBV6-6 and TRBJ2-3; D not resolved. The CDR3 covers 14 residues. Germline lookup yields CDR1 MNHNY and CDR2 SVGAGI (reference sequence). The V and J ends lost 3 bases and 0 bases respectively, with 7 bases between them.

This clone has just a few counts. The J gene is TRBJ1-2, the V gene TRBV15, with D maybe TRBD1 (5 bases). V shed 5 bases and J shed 4 bases, with 23 bases lying between them. From germline, CDR1 is LNHNV and CDR2 YYDKDF (reference sequence). The CDR3 runs 17 residues. In nucleotides, the CDR3 is TGTGCCACCAGCGGAGGGGTTAGGAACCGACTTCTCTATGGCTACACCTTC. Its protein product is CATSGGVRNRLLYGYTF. Drawing the rest from reference TRBV15 and TRBJ1-2, the complete variable domain is DAMVIQNPRYQVTQFGKPVTLSCSQTLNHNVMYWYQQKSSQAPKLLFHYYDKDFNNEADTPDNFQSRRPNTSFCFLDIRSPGLGDTAMYLCATSGGVRNRLLYGYTFGSGTRLTVV.

This clone has a handful of counts. V is TRBV28 and J is TRBJ1-2; D call uncertain. This CDR3 has 14 residues. The ends were cut back, 3 bases at V and 7 bases at J, with 15 bases in the middle. Germline values: CDR1 MDHEN, CDR2 SYDVKM. CDR3: CASSFSLGRGGYTF. CDR3 bases: TGTGCCAGCAGTTTCAGTCTTGGTAGAGGTGGCTACACCTTC.

V usage is TRBV30 and J usage is TRBJ2-7, with D uncertain. Germline V lookup: CDR1 GTSNPN, CDR2 SVGIG (reference sequence). The CDR3 has 12 amino acids. In DNA, the CDR3 is TGTTTCAAGCAGAAGGCGGCATACGAGCAGTACTTC. This codes for CFKQKAAYEQYF.